This T cell receptor beta chain emerged from a study of blood T cell repertoires in COVID-19. Study as a whole: The United States, Italy and Spain were the sources of the acute and convalescent COVID-19 samples. Sources were T cells, B-cell-depleted T cells, or PBMCs; the material itself was cDNA or gDNA.

The authors' processing: Reference gene primer amplification yielded estimated nucleated cell counts. Data came from immunoSEQ multiplex PCR; TCRdb stores just in-frame clones and leaves some out. V, J and clone size were drawn from that table, and D and trimming were deduced from the DNA. The data show some 150,000 clones, roughly 86% seen once. This CDR3 has 16 residues. CDR1 is MNHEY and CDR2 is SVGEGT in the germline V gene. Trimming at V came to 2 bases and at J to 3 bases, leaving 4 bases not matched to a gene. The chain joins TRBV6-2 or TRBV6-3 to TRBJ2-1, with TRBD2 identical over 10 bases. The sequencing sample was made of peripheral blood. This receptor was identified in a woman older than 75 in a cohort sampled during active or convalescent COVID-19. The CDR3: CASSYPLAGVYNEQFF. As DNA, the CDR3 is TGTGCCAGCAGTTACCCCCTAGCGGGGGTCTACAATGAGCAGTTCTTC.